What follows describes a single T cell receptor beta chain. Clones were sequenced by immunoSEQ multiplex PCR, and TCRdb holds only the in-frame ones, with some missing. The sample includes about 69,000 clones, 75% to 95% of them seen just once. This CDR3 spans 15 amino acids. The V gene's germline CDR1 is SNHLY and CDR2 FYNNEI. V was clipped by 6 bases and J by 3 bases; unmatched bases: 8. This entry belongs to a study of blood T cell repertoires in COVID-19. The source of this sequence is a woman under 30 with acute or convalescent COVID-19. Sample: peripheral blood. The chain recombines TRBV2 with TRBJ2-3, with 8 bases identical to TRBD2. CDR3 sequence: CASRFYGGGTDTQYF. As DNA, the CDR3 is TGTGCCAGCAGGTTCTACGGGGGGGGGACAGATACGCAGTATTTT.